This T cell receptor (beta chain) was sequenced in a study of T cell responses to AZD1222 COVID-19 vaccine. Study conclusions and caveats: There were mostly white British donors and more females than males, and clonal diversity was possibly underestimated. Baseline seropositivity occurred in only a handful of AZD1222 recipients. Nearly half of spike-specific TCRs reportedly go after variant regions that carry no mutations. With two AZD1222 doses given, Spike-specific TCR breadth and depth both rose.

A remark on this clone: Its antigen is as yet unknown.

The method was immunoSEQ multiplex PCR; TCRdb's version includes in-frame clones alone and lacks a portion of them. The sample gives under 200,000 clones, approximately 92% of which show up once; 1% to 1.5% is in the top ten. Per the germline V gene, CDR1 is SGHRS and CDR2 is YFSETQ. The CDR3 has 18 residues. V lost 4 bases to trimming and J lost 3 bases; unmatched junction nucleotides: 16. The origin of this receptor is an adult in good health. This chain joins TRBV5-1 and TRBJ2-7, with 10 bases lining up with TRBD1. Sequenced material: peripheral blood, taken on day 0 of AZD1222 vaccination. The CDR3 region is CASSLDYRQGAIFYEQYF. CDR3 coding DNA: TGCGCCAGCAGCCTCGATTACAGACAGGGGGCAATTTTCTACGAGCAGTACTTC.